The next 2 T cell receptor beta chains were all read from a single sample in a study of cytomegalovirus exposure and HLA in healthy donors. In the PCR, 60 Vbeta and 13 Jbeta primers were used. Repertoires were generated with immunoSEQ multiplex PCR, while TCRdb's copy carries only in-frame clones and drops some. This table holds about 150,000 clones, roughly 63% found once. The sequenced sample was PBMCs. These receptors were collected from a woman aged 60 to 75 in good health and CMV-seropositive.

This clone was seen a handful of times. The chain has TRBV7-8 and TRBJ1-5; 8 bases map to TRBD1. The junction had 15 bases not matched to a gene; V was cut back by 1 base and J by 7 bases. This CDR3 is built from 18 residues. Germline CDR1 SGHVS, CDR2 FQNEAQ. CDR3 DNA sequence: TGTGCCAGCAGCTTAGGGTGGACAGGGTTATTAGTTTCGCAGCCCCAGCATTTT. Translation gives CASSLGWTGLLVSQPQHF.

This clone has only a few counts. The chain combines TRBV7-2 with TRBJ2-3; 11 bases agree with TRBD2. The germline V gene has CDR1 SGHTA and CDR2 FQGNSA. The V and J ends lost 4 bases and 5 bases, in that order; junction bases with no gene match: 5. The CDR3 loop spans 15 amino acids. The chain's CDR3 is CASSYSGRGIDTQYF. In DNA, the CDR3 is TGTGCCAGCAGCTATAGCGGGAGGGGGATAGATACGCAGTATTTT. Combining the CDR3 with reference TRBV7-2 and TRBJ2-3 gives the whole variable domain GAGVSQSPSNKVTEKGKDVELRCDPISGHTALYWYRQSLGQGLEFLIYFQGNSAPDKSGLPSDRFSAERTGGSVSTLTIQRTQQEDSAVYLCASSYSGRGIDTQYFGPGTRLTVL.